Below are 3 T cell receptor beta chains sequenced from a single sample in a study of cytomegalovirus exposure and HLA in healthy donors. The PCR used 60 Vbeta and 13 Jbeta primers. This table comes from immunoSEQ multiplex PCR, and its TCRdb copy is limited to in-frame clones, with some not included. The sample records some 110,000 clones, about 81% being singletons. The sequenced material came from PBMCs. The receptors originated from a woman aged 25 to 39 in good health and CMV-seronegative.

The chain links TRBV2 to TRBJ2-5, with D maybe TRBD1 (6 bases). Trimming cost V 4 bases and J 5 bases, with 17 bases left between them. Germline V CDR1 and CDR2: SNHLY, FYNNEI. The CDR3 is 15 residues long. The CDR3 region has the DNA TGTGCCAGCAGTGGTCGGGTGGGGGCAGGCGAGACCCAGTACTTC. It translates to CASSGRVGAGETQYF.

This clone was counted only a few times. The chain joins TRBV30 to TRBJ1-6; no definite D call. This CDR3 has 15 amino acids. Deletions cut 8 bases from V and 0 bases from J, with 14 bases between. CDR1 is GTSNPN and CDR2 is SVGIG in the germline V gene (reference sequence). The CDR3 reads CAGKTGSSYNSPLHF. CDR3 in DNA: TGTGCCGGAAAGACTGGAAGCTCCTATAATTCACCCCTCCACTTT.

This rearrangement joins TRBV2 to TRBJ1-1; 8 nucleotides agree with TRBD1. The CDR3 runs to 13 residues. Per germline, CDR1 SNHLY and CDR2 FYNNEI. Trimming removed 4 bases from V and 5 bases from J; junction bases left unmatched: 3. This CDR3 is CASSGTGLTEAFF. The CDR3 region has the DNA TGTGCCAGCAGTGGGACAGGGCTTACTGAAGCTTTCTTT.